The entry that follows covers one T cell receptor (beta chain) sequence. The CDR3 totals 14 residues. Per the germline V gene, CDR1 is LGHDT and CDR2 is YNNKEL (reference sequence). The ends were cut back, 3 bases at V and 8 bases at J, with 13 bases in the middle. This specimen belongs to a study of T cell responses to AZD1222 COVID-19 vaccine. Produced via immunoSEQ multiplex PCR; TCRdb's table is partial and in-frame only. The table lists 95,000 to 100,000 clones, roughly 86% of them singletons. The genes are TRBV3-1 (or the pseudogene TRBV3-2) and TRBJ1-4; D ambiguous. Specimen: peripheral blood, collected 28 days after the second AZD1222 dose. The origin of this receptor is an adult who received the AZD1222 COVID-19 vaccine. In DNA, the CDR3 is TGTGCCAGCAGCCAGGAGGCCGGGCGCGAAAAACTGTTTTTT. Protein product: CASSQEAGREKLFF.